Presented here are 14 T cell receptor beta chains from one specimen sequenced in a study of blood T cell repertoires in COVID-19 (dated by TCRdb to between 2020 and 2021). Library preparation used the immunoSEQ multiplex PCR assay. Here the immuneACCESS table is served through TCRdb, limited to in-frame sequences with V and J called. Missing clones are a known gap in these copies; in checked studies unresolved V genes cover under half, and the rest lacks a known reason. The sample table records 150,000 or so clones; roughly nine tenths of these occur just once. Together, the top ten hold approximately 2.4% of the sample. Material: peripheral blood. These receptors came from a woman in her 70s with acute or convalescent COVID-19.

This clone was observed a few times. This rearrangement joins TRBV6-6 to TRBJ2-7; the match to TRBD1 covers 9 bases. This CDR3 has 16 amino acids. Trimming at V came to 0 bases and at J to 6 bases, leaving 9 bases not matched to a gene. Per the germline V gene, CDR1 is MNHNY and CDR2 is SVGAGI (reference sequence). CDR3: CASSYSGRDRASEQYF. CDR3 nucleotide sequence: TGTGCCAGCAGTTACTCCGGTCGGGACAGGGCGAGCGAGCAGTACTTC.

This clone occurred once. The chain uses TRBV10-3 and TRBJ2-1, with D tentatively TRBD1 (5 bases). This CDR3 is 14 amino acids long. The V end lost 4 bases, the J end lost 7 bases, and 14 bases lay between the germline ends. In germline, CDR1 is ENHRY, CDR2 SYGVKD. In nucleotides, the CDR3 is TGTGCCATCAGTGCTGAGGCAGGGCGGAATGAGCAGTTCTTC. Translation gives CAISAEAGRNEQFF.

The chain has TRBV5-3 and TRBJ2-1; TRBD2 aligns across 10 bases. TRBV5-3 is marked as an open reading frame, function uncertain. The CDR3 length is 17 residues. V gave up 6 bases and J gave up 6 bases; unmatched junction bases: 15. As DNA, the CDR3 is TGTGCCAGAACCCGCCACCGTTTAGCGGGGGGAAGCAATGAGCAGTTCTTC. It specifies CARTRHRLAGGSNEQFF.

Written as DNA, the CDR3 is TGTGCCAGCAGCCCCCAACGGACAGGGAGTGCAGATACGCAGTATTTT. It yields the protein CASSPQRTGSADTQYF. The chain is built from TRBV7-2 and TRBJ2-3; 8 nucleotides align to TRBD1. Germline V gene sequence: CDR1 SGHTA, CDR2 FQGNSA. The CDR3 loop spans 16 amino acids. V shed 5 bases and J 4 bases; nucleotides not matched to a gene: 11.

The J gene is TRBJ2-7, the V gene TRBV2, with 8 bases fitting TRBD1. This CDR3 has 12 residues. Per the germline V gene, CDR1 is SNHLY and CDR2 is FYNNEI. Trimming at V came to 5 bases and at J to 8 bases, leaving 5 bases not matched to a gene. The CDR3 nucleotides read TGTGCCAGCAGTACCGGACAGGGACAGCAGTACGTC. Translating gives CASSTGQGQQYV.

The V and J genes are TRBV7-9 and TRBJ1-1; 9 bases align to TRBD1. J lost 2 bases, V lost 5 bases, and 12 bases had no gene match. In germline, CDR1 is SEHNR, CDR2 FQNEAQ (reference sequence). This CDR3 has 17 residues. The CDR3 region has the DNA TGTGCCAGCAGCAACGGGACAGGGTCTGAGAGTAACACTGAAGCTTTCTTT. It is translated as CASSNGTGSESNTEAFF.

This clone showed up just once. The chain couples TRBV19 to TRBJ1-2; 7 bases align to TRBD1. Germline CDR1 LNHDA, CDR2 SQIVND (reference sequence). This CDR3 spans 15 amino acids. Trimming removed 6 bases from V and 1 base from J; junction bases left unmatched: 8. CDR3 region: CASSVSTGFNYGYTF. The CDR3 DNA sequence: TGTGCCAGTAGCGTCTCGACAGGGTTTAACTATGGCTACACCTTC.

The V gene is TRBV27, the J gene TRBJ1-2, with 8 bases matching TRBD1. The V segment lost 6 bases and the J segment 4 bases; nucleotides outside the gene matches: 7. The CDR3 loop spans 14 amino acids. CDR1 MNHEY and CDR2 SMNVEV come from the germline V gene (reference sequence). The CDR3 sequence: CASSPGQGGYGYTF. The DNA of the CDR3 is TGTGCCAGCAGCCCCGGACAGGGAGGCTATGGCTACACCTTC.

The chain is built from TRBV6-2 or TRBV6-3 and TRBJ2-2; the match to TRBD2 covers 9 bases. There are 17 residues in the CDR3. V trimming: 2 bases; J trimming: 2 bases; junction bases outside the gene matches: 6. Looked up from germline, CDR1 is MNHEY and CDR2 is SVGEGT. The CDR3 bases are TGTGCCAGCAGTTACCGGCGCGGGGGGGGAAACACCGGGGAGCTGTTTTTT. This codes for CASSYRRGGGNTGELFF.

The genes are TRBV9 and TRBJ1-3; D may be TRBD1 (5 bases). Germline V gene lookup returns CDR1 SGDLS and CDR2 YYNGEE. The V end lost 3 bases, the J end lost 0 bases, and 13 bases lay between the germline ends. The length of the CDR3 is 16 residues. CDR3 sequence reads: CASSATAGYSGNTIYF. The CDR3, as DNA: TGTGCCAGCAGCGCGACCGCAGGGTACTCTGGAAACACCATATATTTT.

The rearrangement uses TRBV11-3 and TRBJ1-1, with 8 bases that match TRBD1. V lost 3 bases and J lost 0; bases outside the gene matches: 3. CDR1 and CDR2 (germline): SGHNT, YENEEA. The length of the CDR3 is 15 residues. The DNA of the CDR3 is TGTGCCAGCAGCTTGACAGGGGCCATGAACACTGAAGCTTTCTTT. This gives the protein CASSLTGAMNTEAFF.

The J gene is TRBJ2-7, the V gene TRBV6-6; a possible D gene is TRBD2 (6 bases). Germline V gives CDR1 MNHNY, CDR2 SVGAGI (reference sequence). The V and J ends lost 5 bases and 1 base respectively, with 18 bases between them. The CDR3 is 16 amino acids. The DNA for the CDR3 is TGTGCCAGCAGTACCCAGGATGGGGGGAGGTCCTACGAGCAGTACTTC. Its translation is CASSTQDGGRSYEQYF.

This clone was counted a few times. The V and J genes are TRBV6-1 and TRBJ1-5, with 8 bases aligning to TRBD1. Germline V gene data show CDR1 as MNHNS and CDR2 as SASEGT. The trim removed 1 base at V and 1 base at J, leaving 3 bases unmatched. The CDR3 has 16 residues. The CDR3 protein is CASSEEQGVSNQPQHF. CDR3 DNA: TGTGCCAGCAGTGAAGAACAGGGGGTGAGCAATCAGCCCCAGCATTTT.

The J gene is TRBJ1-2, the V gene TRBV24-1; no clear D gene. CDR1 and CDR2 (germline): KGHDR, SFDVKD. Trimming shortened V by 4 bases and J by 5 bases, and 4 bases separated the two germline ends. The CDR3 is 11 residues long. CDR3 in amino acids: CATSDIYGYTF. In DNA, the CDR3 is TGTGCCACCAGTGACATTTATGGCTACACCTTC.